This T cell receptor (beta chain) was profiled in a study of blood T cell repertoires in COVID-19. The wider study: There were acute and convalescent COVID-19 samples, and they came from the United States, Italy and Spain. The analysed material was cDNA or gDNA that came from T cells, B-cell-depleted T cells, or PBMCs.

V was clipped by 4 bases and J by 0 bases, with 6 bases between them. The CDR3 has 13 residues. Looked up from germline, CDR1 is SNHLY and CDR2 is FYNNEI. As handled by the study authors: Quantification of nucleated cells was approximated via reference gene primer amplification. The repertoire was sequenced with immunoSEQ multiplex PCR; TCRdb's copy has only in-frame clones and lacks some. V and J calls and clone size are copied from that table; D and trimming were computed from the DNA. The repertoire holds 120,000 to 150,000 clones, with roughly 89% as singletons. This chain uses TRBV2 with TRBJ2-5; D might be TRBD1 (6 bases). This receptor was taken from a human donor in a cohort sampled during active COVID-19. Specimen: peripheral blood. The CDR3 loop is CASSGDNQETQYF. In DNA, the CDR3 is TGTGCCAGCAGTGGGGACAACCAAGAGACCCAGTACTTC.